The next 30 T cell receptor beta chains were all read from a single sample in a study of tumor-infiltrating lymphocytes in localized non-small cell lung cancer. TCRdb's copy holds only in-frame clones and misses some; the assay was immunoSEQ multiplex PCR. Among some 15,000 clones listed, around 72% were seen once. The sample comprised lung tumor tissue. The receptors originated from a human donor with non-small cell lung cancer.

V gene TRBV6-1 combines with J gene TRBJ2-1; 8 positions agree with TRBD2. This CDR3 has 15 residues. Losses at the gene ends were 5 bases for V and 7 bases for J; bases not matched to a gene: 10. Germline V CDR1 and CDR2: MNHNS, SASEGT. The CDR3 DNA reads as TGTGCCAGCAGTCTGGACGGGGGGGCCAGGAATGAGCAGTTCTTC. This encodes CASSLDGGARNEQFF.

J is TRBJ1-2 and V is TRBV9; possibly TRBD1 for D (5 bases). V lost 0 bases and J lost 5, with 11 bases in between. The CDR3 sequence is 14 residues long. Germline CDR1 SGDLS, CDR2 YYNGEE. This chain's CDR3 is CASSVVSGSYGYTF. The CDR3 nucleotides read TGTGCCAGCAGCGTAGTTTCAGGGAGTTATGGCTACACCTTC. Full variable domain (outside the CDR3, taken from reference TRBV9 and TRBJ1-2): DSGVTQTPKHLITATGQRVTLRCSPRSGDLSVYWYQQSLDQGLQFLIQYYNGEERAKGNILERFSAQQFPDLHSELNLSSLELGDSALYFCASSVVSGSYGYTFGSGTRLTVV.

The rearrangement joins TRBV4-1 to TRBJ2-3; 14 bases fit TRBD2. The V gene end was trimmed by 4 bases and the J gene end by 4 bases; junction bases not matched to a gene: 1. The CDR3 consists of 15 residues. CDR1 and CDR2 (germline): MGHRA, YSYEKL. The CDR3 reads CASSLGLAGADTQYF. The CDR3 nucleotides are TGCGCCAGCAGCCTGGGACTAGCGGGAGCAGATACGCAGTATTTT.

This clone was recorded a few times. The chain combines TRBV5-1 with TRBJ1-1; D call uncertain. The CDR3 runs 13 residues. Trimming took off 0 bases at V and 1 base at J, with 4 bases between the two ends. The germline gives CDR1 SGHRS, CDR2 YFSETQ. The CDR3 sequence is CASSLEPNTEAFF. The CDR3 DNA reads as TGCGCCAGCAGCTTGGAACCGAACACTGAAGCTTTCTTT.

This clone occurred once. V gene TRBV20-1 combines with J gene TRBJ1-4, with D unresolved. Trimming shortened V by 3 bases and J by 8 bases, and 7 bases separated the two germline ends. The length of the CDR3 is 11 residues. Germline V gene lookup returns CDR1 DFQATT and CDR2 SNEGSKA (reference sequence). The DNA for the CDR3 is TGCAGTGCTAGCCTCGGGGAAAAACTGTTTTTT. Its translation: CSASLGEKLFF.

The CDR3 DNA sequence: TGTGCCAGCAGCTCACAGGGATTGGCGACCCAGTACTTC. Encoded protein: CASSSQGLATQYF. This rearrangement joins TRBV11-3 to TRBJ2-5; maybe TRBD1 (6 bases). This CDR3 comprises 13 residues. The germline V gene encodes CDR1 SGHNT and CDR2 YENEEA. The V end was cut by 4 bases, the J end by 7 bases, with 13 bases between. Full variable domain (rest looked up from reference TRBV11-3 and TRBJ2-5): EAGVVQSPRYKIIEKKQPVAFWCNPISGHNTLYWYLQNLGQGPELLIRYENEEAVDDSQLPKDRFSAERLKGVDSTLKIQPAELGDSAVYLCASSSQGLATQYFGPGTRLLVL.

This sequence joins TRBV9 and TRBJ2-2; 7 positions agree with TRBD1. Germline CDR1 and CDR2: SGDLS and YYNGEE. V was clipped by 5 bases and J by 0 bases; unmatched bases: 4. The CDR3 has 15 amino acids. The CDR3 protein is CASSAGTANTGELFF. For the CDR3, the DNA is TGTGCCAGCAGTGCCGGGACAGCGAACACCGGGGAGCTGTTTTTT.

The rearrangement uses TRBV25-1 and TRBJ1-2, with unresolved D. Germline lookup yields CDR1 MGHDK and CDR2 SYGVNS. The V gene lost 1 base and the J gene lost 4 bases, with 10 bases spanning the gap. This CDR3 contains 14 residues. CDR3 residues: CASSESALSYGYTF. CDR3 coding DNA: TGTGCCAGCAGTGAATCAGCTCTTTCCTATGGCTACACCTTC.

The chain carries TRBV6-1 and TRBJ2-7; possible D gene TRBD2, 6 bases. Germline V CDR1 and CDR2: MNHNS, SASEGT. Trimming shortened V by 7 bases and J by 7 bases, and 17 bases separated the two germline ends. CDR3 length: 13 amino acids. The CDR3 DNA reads TGTGCCAGCAAAGCGGGTCAGGGTAGGGAGCAGTACTTC. As protein: CASKAGQGREQYF.

This clone turned up a few times. The rearrangement uses TRBV7-9 and TRBJ2-7, with 7 positions matching TRBD2. The junction had 4 bases not matched to a gene; V was cut back by 5 bases and J by 0 bases. In germline, CDR1 is SEHNR, CDR2 FQNEAQ (reference sequence). This CDR3 is 14 amino acids long. The CDR3 protein is CASSPGRSSYEQYF. The CDR3 nucleotides read TGTGCCAGCAGCCCCGGGAGGAGCTCCTACGAGCAGTACTTC.

The rearrangement joins TRBV18 to TRBJ2-7, with D perhaps matching TRBD1 (5 bases). CDR1 KGHSH and CDR2 LQKENI come from the germline V gene. The CDR3 spans 13 residues. V was shortened by 3 bases and J by 3 bases, with 9 bases between the two germline ends. The CDR3, as DNA: TGTGCCAGCTCACCCCAGGACAACTACGAGCAGTACTTC. It codes for CASSPQDNYEQYF.

By share, this clone counts as medium-sized. The rearrangement joins TRBV28 to TRBJ1-6; a possible D gene is TRBD1 (5 bases). This CDR3 has 14 amino acids. The germline V and J ends were trimmed by 3 bases and 7 bases, with 10 bases remaining between them. Germline CDR1 reads MDHEN; CDR2 reads SYDVKM. This chain's CDR3 is CASSFGDPNSPLHF. DNA for the CDR3: TGTGCCAGCAGTTTCGGGGACCCGAATTCACCCCTCCACTTT. Full variable domain (missing parts from reference TRBV28 and TRBJ1-6): DVKVTQSSRYLVKRTGEKVFLECVQDMDHENMFWYRQDPGLGLRLIYFSYDVKMKEKGDIPEGYSVSREKKERFSLILESASTNQTSMYLCASSFGDPNSPLHFGNGTRLTVT.

Note on this clone: This sample also contains other DNA sequences that code for the same CDR3. The J gene is TRBJ2-7, the V gene TRBV10-3, with 8 bases identical to TRBD2. Per germline, CDR1 ENHRY and CDR2 SYGVKD. CDR3 length equals 13 residues. The V gene end was trimmed by 3 bases and the J gene end by 6 bases; junction bases not matched to a gene: 4. As DNA, the CDR3 is TGTGCCATCAGTGAACCGGGAGGGCGCGAGCAGTACTTC. Its protein product is CAISEPGGREQYF.

The chain is built from TRBV27 and TRBJ1-2; D gene uncertain. Looked up from germline, CDR1 is MNHEY and CDR2 is SMNVEV (reference sequence). V was cut by 2 bases and J by 2 bases, with 12 bases left in between. The length of the CDR3 is 15 residues. The CDR3 coding sequence is TGTGCCAGCAGTTTAGTGAAGGGCTGGAACTATGGCTACACCTTC. Its protein is CASSLVKGWNYGYTF.

V and J are TRBV19 and TRBJ2-3; 8 bases are a match to TRBD1. V shed 6 bases and J 6 bases; nucleotides not matched to a gene: 11. The CDR3 consists of 15 residues. Germline values: CDR1 LNHDA, CDR2 SQIVND (reference sequence). The CDR3 coding sequence is TGTGCCAGTAGGTATGGACAGGGTACGTCGGATACGCAGTATTTT. Protein: CASRYGQGTSDTQYF.

The chain is built from TRBV5-1 and TRBJ2-1, with 12 bases aligning to TRBD2. CDR3 length: 16 residues. CDR1 SGHRS and CDR2 YFSETQ come from the germline V gene. Trimming at V came to 3 bases and at J to 7 bases, leaving 8 bases not matched to a gene. Written as DNA, the CDR3 is TGCGCCAGCAGCTCGACTAGCGGGAGTGCGTGGAATGAGCAGTTCTTC. This encodes CASSSTSGSAWNEQFF. Full variable domain (missing parts from reference TRBV5-1 and TRBJ2-1): KAGVTQTPRYLIKTRGQQVTLSCSPISGHRSVSWYQQTPGQGLQFLFEYFSETQRNKGNFPGRFSGRQFSNSRSEMNVSTLELGDSALYLCASSSTSGSAWNEQFFGPGTRLTVL.

The chain employs TRBV11-2 and TRBJ2-2; 10 positions match TRBD1. The CDR3 is made up of 16 amino acids. V was clipped by 4 bases and J by 6 bases; unmatched bases: 8. Germline loops: CDR1 SGHAT, CDR2 FQNNGV. CDR3: CASSSPGQGGSGELFF. CDR3 DNA: TGTGCCAGCAGCTCCCCAGGACAGGGGGGATCCGGGGAGCTGTTTTTT.

The chain links TRBV7-2 to TRBJ2-3; 9 bases agree with TRBD2. Trimming at V came to 1 base and at J to 4 bases, leaving 6 bases not matched to a gene. From germline, CDR1 is SGHTA and CDR2 FQGNSA. This CDR3 contains 16 residues. For the CDR3, the DNA is TGTGCCAGCAGCTTAGACGCTAGCGGGATTTCAGATACGCAGTATTTT. Amino acids: CASSLDASGISDTQYF.

This clone was seen a handful of times. V and J are TRBV2 and TRBJ2-7; D gene ambiguous. Looked up from germline, CDR1 is SNHLY and CDR2 is FYNNEI. The CDR3 is 13 amino acids. Trimming stripped 2 bases from V and 6 bases from J, with 11 bases between. CDR3 protein: CASSETTPLEQYF. CDR3 in DNA: TGTGCCAGCAGTGAAACAACGCCTCTCGAGCAGTACTTC.

The chain joins TRBV13 to TRBJ2-2; D is unclear. The length of the CDR3 is 12 residues. CDR1 is PRHDT, CDR2 FYEKMQ, per germline (reference sequence). Trimming cost V 1 base and J 6 bases, with 3 bases left between them. The CDR3, as DNA: TGTGCCAGCAGCTTAGAAGCCGGGGAGCTGTTTTTT. This codes for CASSLEAGELFF.

This clone was observed once. The chain employs TRBV5-6 and TRBJ2-1; TRBD2 matches 8 bases. V was clipped by 1 base and J by 7 bases; unmatched bases: 7. The CDR3 sequence is 15 residues long. Germline CDR1 SGHDT, CDR2 YYEEEE. For the CDR3, the DNA is TGTGCCAGCAGCTTGCAATCGGGGGGGCGTAATGAGCAGTTCTTC. It codes for CASSLQSGGRNEQFF.

This chain uses TRBV10-2 with TRBJ2-1; TRBD1 aligns across 8 bases. V lost 4 bases, J lost 0 bases, and 2 bases stayed unmatched. From germline, CDR1 is WSHSY and CDR2 SAAADI. The CDR3 is made up of 15 amino acids. DNA of the CDR3: TGCGCCAGCAGTGCAACAGGGGGCTCCTACAATGAGCAGTTCTTC. It codes for CASSATGGSYNEQFF.

Here the CDR3 reads CASRKLGLAGMDEQFF. CDR3 in DNA: TGTGCCAGCAGGAAGTTGGGACTAGCGGGGATGGATGAGCAGTTCTTC. The genes are TRBV7-8 and TRBJ2-1; TRBD2 agrees at 13 bases. Germline V gives CDR1 SGHVS, CDR2 FQNEAQ. CDR3 length: 16 residues. V was pared by 6 bases and J by 8 bases, with 10 bases of the junction left unmatched.

The V call is TRBV7-9, the J call TRBJ2-5; 10 nucleotides line up with TRBD2. CDR1 and CDR2 (germline): SEHNR, FQNEAQ (reference sequence). CDR3 length: 15 amino acids. Trimming took 5 bases from V and 5 from J; bases not matched to a gene: 8. The CDR3 bases are TGTGCCAGCAGCCCGTTAGCGGGAGGAGCGGAGACCCAGTACTTC. Translated, it gives CASSPLAGGAETQYF.

The J gene is TRBJ2-3, the V gene TRBV13, with a weak D call TRBD2 (5 bases). The V gene's germline CDR1 is PRHDT and CDR2 FYEKMQ (reference sequence). The CDR3 loop spans 17 amino acids. V was pared by 5 bases and J by 1 base, with 19 bases between. The CDR3 region has the DNA TGTGCCAGCAGCGCCGTGGGGAGCGTGATAGGCACAGATACGCAGTATTTT. Amino acids: CASSAVGSVIGTDTQYF.

This chain's CDR3 is CAISESGGRVSDEQFF. CDR3 in DNA: TGTGCCATCAGTGAGTCGGGCGGGAGGGTTTCGGATGAGCAGTTCTTC. V usage is TRBV10-3 and J usage is TRBJ2-1, with 9 bases matching TRBD2. The V and J ends lost 0 bases and 8 bases, in that order; junction bases with no gene match: 8. Looked up from germline, CDR1 is ENHRY and CDR2 is SYGVKD. The CDR3 has 16 amino acids.

V gene TRBV15 combines with J gene TRBJ1-5; 8 positions match TRBD1. The germline V gene has CDR1 LNHNV and CDR2 YYDKDF (reference sequence). The CDR3 totals 17 residues. Trimming cost V 1 base and J 6 bases; bases outside gene matches: 11. The CDR3 region has the DNA TGTGCCACCAGCAGAGGGGCGTGGGACAGGCCCTCTCAGCCCCAGCATTTT. It specifies CATSRGAWDRPSQPQHF.

The chain has TRBV10-2 and TRBJ1-4; possibly TRBD1 for D (6 bases). The CDR3 has 13 amino acids. V was trimmed by 6 bases and J by 4 bases, leaving 9 bases between them. Germline loops: CDR1 WSHSY, CDR2 SAAADI. Here the CDR3 reads CASRDSYNEKLFF. The CDR3, as DNA: TGCGCCAGCAGGGACAGTTATAATGAAAAACTGTTTTTT.

The rearrangement links TRBV6-1 to TRBJ1-1; D not certain. V lost 3 bases and J lost 0, with 5 bases in between. Germline lookup yields CDR1 MNHNS and CDR2 SASEGT. The CDR3 consists of 13 residues. The chain's CDR3 is CASSETMNTEAFF. CDR3 sequence (DNA): TGTGCCAGCAGTGAGACTATGAACACTGAAGCTTTCTTT.

V usage is TRBV7-2 and J usage is TRBJ1-6; D call uncertain. V lost 5 bases and J 10 bases, leaving 12 bases between the germline ends. The CDR3 covers 13 residues. Germline CDR1 reads SGHTA; CDR2 reads FQGNSA. In DNA form, the CDR3 reads TGTGCCAGCAGCCTCAGTCCCGACTCACCCCTCCACTTT. This sequence encodes CASSLSPDSPLHF.